This passage covers 29 T cell receptor beta chains from one sample sequenced in a study of cytomegalovirus exposure and HLA in healthy donors. The PCR used 60 Vbeta and 13 Jbeta primers. This table comes from immunoSEQ multiplex PCR, and its TCRdb copy is limited to in-frame clones, with some not included. The sample has over 100,000 clones; roughly three quarters are singletons. Sequencing used PBMCs. These receptors all stem from a woman in her 50s in good health and CMV-seropositive.

The DNA of the CDR3 is TGTGCCAGCAGGGGGATGGGACTCCCACAAGAGACCCAGTACTTC. The encoded protein is CASRGMGLPQETQYF. V gene TRBV6-1 combines with J gene TRBJ2-5, with D maybe TRBD2 (6 bases). CDR1 MNHNS and CDR2 SASEGT come from the germline V gene. The CDR3 has 15 residues. The V end was cut by 6 bases, the J end by 2 bases, with 16 bases between.

This clone was recorded a few times. The genes are TRBV7-2 and TRBJ2-5; D is ambiguous. V was trimmed by 5 bases and J by 7 bases, leaving 14 bases between them. The CDR3 consists of 13 residues. CDR1 is SGHTA and CDR2 is FQGNSA in the germline V gene. This chain's CDR3 is CASSPMELGTQYF. The CDR3, as DNA: TGTGCCAGCAGCCCGATGGAGTTAGGGACCCAGTACTTC. Full variable domain (remainder filled in from reference TRBV7-2 and TRBJ2-5): GAGVSQSPSNKVTEKGKDVELRCDPISGHTALYWYRQSLGQGLEFLIYFQGNSAPDKSGLPSDRFSAERTGGSVSTLTIQRTQQEDSAVYLCASSPMELGTQYFGPGTRLLVL.

With regard to this clone: Its ends do not fully match the called genes, so a read error is possible. The chain is built from TRBV5-4 and TRBJ2-5; D may be TRBD2 (6 bases). Germline V gives CDR1 SGHNT, CDR2 YYREEE (reference sequence). This CDR3 has 15 amino acids. The CDR3 region is CASSQSSGGQETQYF. Here the CDR3 DNA reads TGCGCCAGCAGCCAATCGTCCGGGGGACAAGAGACCCAGTACTTC.

With respect to this clone: This sample also contains other DNA sequences that code for the same CDR3. This chain links TRBV18 with TRBJ1-5; possibly TRBD1 for D (6 bases). The V end lost 5 bases, the J end lost 4 bases, and 9 bases lay between the germline ends. The CDR3 extends over 13 amino acids. Germline assignment: CDR1 KGHSH and CDR2 LQKENI. CDR3 DNA: TGTGCCAGCTCAGGGGGCCGGAATCAGCCCCAGCATTTT. Amino acid sequence: CASSGGRNQPQHF.

The chain couples TRBV19 to TRBJ2-3; the match to TRBD2 covers 11 bases. With V trimmed by 6 bases and J by 0 bases, 8 bases remained unmatched. Per germline, CDR1 LNHDA and CDR2 SQIVND (reference sequence). The CDR3 runs to 17 residues. CDR3 bases: TGTGCCAGTAGCACGGGGGGACTAGCGGAGAGCACAGATACGCAGTATTTT. This gives the protein CASSTGGLAESTDTQYF. The whole variable domain, filled in from reference TRBV19 and TRBJ2-3, reads DGGITQSPKYLFRKEGQNVTLSCEQNLNHDAMYWYRQDPGQGLRLIYYSQIVNDFQKGDIAEGYSVSREKKESFPLTVTSAQKNPTAFYLCASSTGGLAESTDTQYFGPGTRLTVL.

The V call is TRBV9, the J call TRBJ2-3, with TRBD1 identical over 11 bases. This CDR3 has 15 amino acids. V lost 4 bases and J lost 5; bases outside the gene matches: 6. Germline values: CDR1 SGDLS, CDR2 YYNGEE. CDR3 in amino acids: CASSFGTGGGDTQYF. CDR3 in DNA: TGTGCCAGCAGCTTCGGGACAGGGGGAGGAGATACGCAGTATTTT.

As to this clone: The junction and the germline gene differ at one end; a read error may be behind it. The chain uses TRBV7-9 and TRBJ1-1; 7 bases are a match to TRBD1. The CDR3 length is 15 residues. Germline V gene sequence: CDR1 SEHNR, CDR2 FQNEAQ (reference sequence). As DNA, the CDR3 is TGTTCCAGCAGCCCCGGGGACAGCGCGAGGACTGAAGCTTTCTTT. Protein: CSSSPGDSARTEAFF.

This clone was recorded once. V and J are TRBV7-8 and TRBJ1-1, with a tentative D call TRBD1 (5 bases). This CDR3 comprises 13 residues. CDR1 is SGHVS and CDR2 is FQNEAQ in the germline V gene. The V end was cut by 5 bases, the J end by 1 base, with 8 bases between. The CDR3 reads CASSITGNTEAFF. In DNA form, the CDR3 reads TGTGCCAGCAGCATTACAGGGAACACTGAAGCTTTCTTT.

The V call is TRBV28, the J call TRBJ2-2; TRBD2 matches 9 bases. The J segment lost 2 bases and the V segment lost 3 bases, leaving 13 bases of the junction unmatched. The CDR3 runs to 19 residues. Germline assignment: CDR1 MDHEN and CDR2 SYDVKM. CDR3 DNA sequence: TGTGCCAGCAGTTTCCCTGCGGCGGGGGGGACGTTAAACACCGGGGAGCTGTTTTTT. This gives the protein CASSFPAAGGTLNTGELFF.

This chain connects TRBV6-5 to TRBJ1-5; 10 bases line up with TRBD1. This CDR3 has 15 amino acids. Germline V lookup: CDR1 MNHEY, CDR2 SVGAGI. V shed 5 bases, J shed 9 bases, and the junction held 10 bases outside the gene matches. CDR3 in DNA: TGTGCCAGCAGTCCGGGCGGACAGGGGGGTATGCCCCAGCATTTT. Protein: CASSPGGQGGMPQHF.

V is TRBV9 and J is TRBJ1-5; weak D call: TRBD1 (6 bases). The CDR3 has 17 amino acids. Germline loops: CDR1 SGDLS, CDR2 YYNGEE. Trimming removed 0 bases at V and 7 bases at J, with 20 bases between. The CDR3 sequence: CASSVASSDRNRQPQHF. The DNA for the CDR3 is TGTGCCAGCAGCGTAGCTAGTAGTGACAGGAACAGGCAGCCCCAGCATTTT.

This chain joins TRBV29-1 and TRBJ2-3; 7 positions match TRBD1. Germline V gene lookup returns CDR1 SQVTM and CDR2 ANQGSEA. V dropped 6 bases and J dropped 6; count of bases not matched to a gene: 12. This CDR3 is 14 amino acids long. The CDR3 protein is CSVVLGQPRDTQYF. For the CDR3, the DNA is TGCAGCGTAGTTCTGGGACAGCCACGGGATACGCAGTATTTT.

The chain combines TRBV6-5 with TRBJ2-7, with D perhaps TRBD1 (6 bases). The V and J ends lost 6 bases and 4 bases respectively, with 13 bases between them. Germline lookup yields CDR1 MNHEY and CDR2 SVGAGI. There are 13 residues in the CDR3. CDR3 in amino acids: CASSPIRGYEQYF. Written as DNA, the CDR3 is TGTGCCAGCAGCCCAATTAGGGGGTACGAGCAGTACTTC.

V is TRBV7-8 and J is TRBJ2-3; D ambiguous. V was pared by 1 base and J by 6 bases, with 11 bases between. The CDR3 has 14 residues. Germline CDR1 is SGHVS and CDR2 is FQNEAQ. The CDR3 spells CASSLVTLKDTQYF. CDR3 DNA sequence: TGTGCCAGCAGCTTAGTTACCCTAAAGGATACGCAGTATTTT.

V is TRBV11-2 and J is TRBJ2-7; 10 bases agree with TRBD1. V gave up 5 bases and J gave up 6 bases; unmatched junction bases: 4. Germline V gene sequence: CDR1 SGHAT, CDR2 FQNNGV. The CDR3 is 13 amino acids. The CDR3: CASSPTGGREQYF. The CDR3 DNA reads TGTGCCAGCAGCCCGACAGGGGGCCGCGAGCAGTACTTC.

The genes are TRBV5-4 and TRBJ2-2, with 9 bases fitting TRBD1. This CDR3 comprises 15 residues. V shed 4 bases and J 5 bases; nucleotides not matched to a gene: 6. Germline lookup yields CDR1 SGHNT and CDR2 YYREEE (reference sequence). CDR3 bases: TGTGCCAGCAGCCTTAGGACAGGGGTGACCGGGGAGCTGTTTTTT. It specifies CASSLRTGVTGELFF.

V and J are TRBV2 and TRBJ2-7, with 7 bases aligning to TRBD2. From germline, CDR1 is SNHLY and CDR2 FYNNEI. CDR3 length: 12 amino acids. The trim removed 11 bases at V and 4 bases at J, leaving 8 bases unmatched. CDR3 DNA: TGTGCCTGTTCGCGGGAGTCTTACGAGCAGTACTTC. Translated: CACSRESYEQYF.

V and J are TRBV2 and TRBJ1-4, with D maybe TRBD1 (5 bases). The germline V gene encodes CDR1 SNHLY and CDR2 FYNNEI. This CDR3 spans 12 amino acids. V was pared by 6 bases and J by 5 bases, with 7 bases between. This CDR3 reads CASRQENEKLFF. The CDR3 coding sequence is TGTGCCAGCAGACAGGAGAATGAAAAACTGTTTTTT. Full variable domain (missing parts from reference TRBV2 and TRBJ1-4): EPEVTQTPSHQVTQMGQEVILRCVPISNHLYFYWYRQILGQKVEFLVSFYNNEISEKSEIFDDQFSVERPDGSNFTLKIRSTKLEDSAMYFCASRQENEKLFFGSGTQLSVL.

V and J are TRBV5-8 and TRBJ2-7; D call uncertain. The CDR3 is made up of 10 amino acids. From germline, CDR1 is SGHTS and CDR2 YDEGEE. Trimming removed 5 bases from V and 11 bases from J, with 11 bases in between. CDR3 DNA sequence: TGTGCCAGCAGTTTACGACGGGAGTACTTC. It is translated as CASSLRREYF.

This sequence joins TRBV5-1 and TRBJ2-5, with D possibly being TRBD1 (6 bases). Germline values: CDR1 SGHRS, CDR2 YFSETQ. This CDR3 is 15 amino acids long. Trimming removed 3 bases at V and 4 bases at J, with 16 bases between. CDR3 bases: TGCGCCAGCAGCTCATCTGGACAGACCCGAGAGACCCAGTACTTC. This codes for CASSSSGQTRETQYF. Full variable domain (remainder filled in from reference TRBV5-1 and TRBJ2-5): KAGVTQTPRYLIKTRGQQVTLSCSPISGHRSVSWYQQTPGQGLQFLFEYFSETQRNKGNFPGRFSGRQFSNSRSEMNVSTLELGDSALYLCASSSSGQTRETQYFGPGTRLLVL.

The V call is TRBV9, the J call TRBJ1-3; tentative D call: TRBD1 (6 bases). The V and J ends lost 6 bases and 8 bases respectively, with 15 bases between them. Germline V gene data show CDR1 as SGDLS and CDR2 as YYNGEE. The CDR3 totals 13 residues. The CDR3 sequence is CASNEQGEDTIYF. Written as DNA, the CDR3 is TGTGCCAGCAACGAACAGGGAGAGGACACCATATATTTT.

The chain has TRBV7-9 and TRBJ1-5; 11 nucleotides align to TRBD1. J was trimmed by 0 bases and V by 3 bases; bases with no gene match: 4. CDR1 and CDR2 from the germline V gene are SEHNR and FQNEAQ (reference sequence). The CDR3 loop spans 17 amino acids. CDR3 sequence reads: CASSLGTGGYSNQPQHF. In DNA form, the CDR3 reads TGTGCCAGCAGCTTGGGGACAGGGGGGTATAGCAATCAGCCCCAGCATTTT.

This clone appeared once. The rearrangement joins TRBV7-8 to TRBJ1-4, with 7 bases fitting TRBD1. CDR1 is SGHVS and CDR2 is FQNEAQ in the germline V gene. The CDR3 runs 15 residues. With V trimmed by 3 bases and J by 3 bases, 4 bases remained unmatched. DNA for the CDR3: TGTGCCAGCAGCTTCTCCGGGACAGCTAATGAAAAACTGTTTTTT. It specifies CASSFSGTANEKLFF.

Notes on this clone: Germline is not matched at one junction end, which may reflect a read error. This sample also contains other DNA sequences that code for the same CDR3. V is TRBV5-6 and J is TRBJ2-7; 10 bases are shared with TRBD1. The CDR3 totals 15 residues. CDR1 is SGHDT, CDR2 YYEEEE, per germline. CDR3 sequence reads: CASSDLGQGPYEQYF. Written as DNA, the CDR3 is TGTGCCAGCAGCGATCTGGGACAGGGGCCCTATGAGCAGTACTTC.

The J gene is TRBJ1-6, the V gene TRBV6-1; no reliable D call. V was shortened by 2 bases and J by 5 bases, with 13 bases between the two germline ends. This CDR3 region has 16 residues. The germline V gene encodes CDR1 MNHNS and CDR2 SASEGT. CDR3 in amino acids: CASSERRTENNSPLHF. The CDR3 DNA is TGTGCCAGCAGTGAACGGAGGACCGAAAATAATTCACCCCTCCACTTT.

This clone is a singleton in its sample. The chain combines TRBV5-1 with TRBJ2-2; TRBD1 aligns across 9 bases. Germline values: CDR1 SGHRS, CDR2 YFSETQ. The V gene end was trimmed by 0 bases and the J gene end by 4 bases; junction bases not matched to a gene: 7. The CDR3 has 17 residues. CDR3 in amino acids: CASSLGDRALGTGELFF. The DNA of the CDR3 is TGCGCCAGCAGCTTGGGGGACAGGGCCTTAGGCACCGGGGAGCTGTTTTTT.

The chain is built from TRBV6-1 and TRBJ2-4; D call uncertain. The CDR3 has 14 residues. Trimming stripped 0 bases from V and 4 bases from J, with 7 bases between. Germline V gene data show CDR1 as MNHNS and CDR2 as SASEGT. The CDR3 sequence is CASSEALSKNIQYF. CDR3 nucleotide sequence: TGTGCCAGCAGTGAAGCGCTTAGTAAAAACATTCAGTACTTC.

The chain joins TRBV2 to TRBJ1-4; D is unresolved. CDR1 and CDR2 from the germline V gene are SNHLY and FYNNEI. Trimming stripped 6 bases from V and 8 bases from J, with 22 bases between. CDR3 length: 16 residues. CDR3 amino acids: CASRVGQAVYGEKLFF. The CDR3, as DNA: TGTGCCAGCAGGGTAGGCCAAGCGGTTTATGGAGAAAAACTGTTTTTT.

The rearrangement uses TRBV7-9 and TRBJ1-1, with D uncertain. The V end lost 2 bases, the J end lost 6 bases, and 4 bases lay between the germline ends. Germline V gene sequence: CDR1 SEHNR, CDR2 FQNEAQ (reference sequence). The CDR3 contains 11 residues. The CDR3 DNA reads TGTGCCAGCAGCTTACTCCCTGAAGCTTTCTTT. Protein: CASSLLPEAFF.